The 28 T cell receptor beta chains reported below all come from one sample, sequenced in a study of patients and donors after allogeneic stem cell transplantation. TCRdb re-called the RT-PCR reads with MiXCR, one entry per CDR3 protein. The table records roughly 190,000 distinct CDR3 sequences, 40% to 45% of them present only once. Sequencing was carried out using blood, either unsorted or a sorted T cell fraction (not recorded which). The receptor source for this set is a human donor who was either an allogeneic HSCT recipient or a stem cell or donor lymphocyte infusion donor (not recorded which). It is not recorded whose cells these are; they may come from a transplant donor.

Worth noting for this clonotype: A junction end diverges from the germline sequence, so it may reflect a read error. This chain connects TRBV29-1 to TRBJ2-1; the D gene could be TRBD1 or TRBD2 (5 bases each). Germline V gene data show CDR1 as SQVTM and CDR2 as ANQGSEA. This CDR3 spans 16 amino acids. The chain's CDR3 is CSVEEPGLAIYNEQFF. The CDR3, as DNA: TGCAGCGTGGAAGAACCGGGGCTAGCAATCTACAATGAGCAGTTCTTC.

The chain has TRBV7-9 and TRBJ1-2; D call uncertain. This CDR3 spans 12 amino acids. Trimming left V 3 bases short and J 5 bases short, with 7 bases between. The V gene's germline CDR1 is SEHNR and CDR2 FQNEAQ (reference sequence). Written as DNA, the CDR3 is TGTGCCAGCAGCTTGAATGGGTATGGCTACACCTTC. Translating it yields CASSLNGYGYTF.

The CDR3 loop is CASSLMEDTQYF. For the CDR3, the DNA is TGTGCCAGCAGCCTTATGGAAGATACGCAGTATTTT. The V and J genes are TRBV5-6 and TRBJ2-3; no clear D gene. The germline V and J ends were trimmed by 4 bases and 5 bases, with 8 bases remaining between them. Germline V gene data show CDR1 as SGHDT and CDR2 as YYEEEE. This CDR3 spans 12 amino acids. The whole variable domain, filled in from reference TRBV5-6 and TRBJ2-3, reads DAGVTQSPTHLIKTRGQQVTLRCSPKSGHDTVSWYQQALGQGPQFIFQYYEEEERQRGNFPDRFSGHQFPNYSSELNVNALLLGDSALYLCASSLMEDTQYFGPGTRLTVL.

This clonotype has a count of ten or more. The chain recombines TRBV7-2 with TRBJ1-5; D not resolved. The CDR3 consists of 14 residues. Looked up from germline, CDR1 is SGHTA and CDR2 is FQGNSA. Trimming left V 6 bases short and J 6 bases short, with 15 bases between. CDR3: CASRYYGRGQPQHF. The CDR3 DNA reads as TGTGCCAGCAGATATTATGGACGGGGTCAGCCCCAGCATTTT.

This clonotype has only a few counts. The CDR3 nucleotides read TGCGCCAGCAGCCCGGGAGGGAACGTTAGGAATGAGCAGTTCTTC. Its protein product is CASSPGGNVRNEQFF. The chain is built from TRBV5-1 and TRBJ2-1, with 8 bases that match TRBD2. CDR3 size: 15 residues. CDR1 and CDR2 from the germline V gene are SGHRS and YFSETQ. V lost 4 bases, J lost 7 bases, and 10 bases stayed unmatched.

CDR3 nucleotide sequence: TGTGCCAGCAGCCCGAGACCTTGGGGGGATTTACCTCAAGAGACCCAGTACTTC. Residues: CASSPRPWGDLPQETQYF. V is TRBV7-3 and J is TRBJ2-5; D possibly corresponds to TRBD2 (6 bases). Germline V gene lookup returns CDR1 SGHTA and CDR2 FQGTGA. Trimming took 5 bases from V and 2 from J, leaving 24 bases between them. The CDR3 consists of 18 residues.

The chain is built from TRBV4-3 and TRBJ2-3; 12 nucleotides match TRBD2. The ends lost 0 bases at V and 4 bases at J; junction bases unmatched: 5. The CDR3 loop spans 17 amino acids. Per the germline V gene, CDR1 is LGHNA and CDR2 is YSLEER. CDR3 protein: CASSQDPSGRAPDTQYF. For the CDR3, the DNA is TGCGCCAGCAGCCAAGACCCTAGCGGGAGGGCCCCAGATACGCAGTATTTT.

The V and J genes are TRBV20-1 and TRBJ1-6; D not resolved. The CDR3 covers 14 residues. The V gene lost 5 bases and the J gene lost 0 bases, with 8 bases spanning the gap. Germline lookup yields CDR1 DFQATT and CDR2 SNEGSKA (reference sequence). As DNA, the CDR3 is TGCAGTGCTTCTTTCGACTCCTATAATTCACCCCTCCACTTT. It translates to CSASFDSYNSPLHF.

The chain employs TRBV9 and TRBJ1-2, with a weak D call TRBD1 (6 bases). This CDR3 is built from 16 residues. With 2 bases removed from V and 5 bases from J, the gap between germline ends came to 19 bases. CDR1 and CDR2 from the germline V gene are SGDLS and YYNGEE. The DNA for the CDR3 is TGTGCCAGCAGCGTTGGCGGGGGGCGCGTTTTGTATGGCTACACCTTC. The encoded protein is CASSVGGGRVLYGYTF.

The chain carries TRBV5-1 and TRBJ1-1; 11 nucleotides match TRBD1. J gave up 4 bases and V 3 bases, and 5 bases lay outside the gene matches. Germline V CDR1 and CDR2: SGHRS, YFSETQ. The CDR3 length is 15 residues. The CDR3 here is CASSSTGTGGTEAFF. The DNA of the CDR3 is TGCGCCAGCAGCTCGACCGGGACAGGGGGCACTGAAGCTTTCTTT.

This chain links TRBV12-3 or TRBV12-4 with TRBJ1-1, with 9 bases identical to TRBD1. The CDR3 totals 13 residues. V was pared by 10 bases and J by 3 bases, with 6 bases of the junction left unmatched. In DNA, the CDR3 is TGTGCCACCAGGGACAGGGAGGACACTGAAGCTTTCTTT. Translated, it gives CATRDREDTEAFF.

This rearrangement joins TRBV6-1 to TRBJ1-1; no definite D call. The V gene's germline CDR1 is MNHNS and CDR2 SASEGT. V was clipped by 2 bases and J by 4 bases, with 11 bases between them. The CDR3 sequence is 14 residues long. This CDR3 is CASSERFSSTEAFF. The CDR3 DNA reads TGTGCCAGCAGTGAAAGGTTCAGCTCCACTGAAGCTTTCTTT.

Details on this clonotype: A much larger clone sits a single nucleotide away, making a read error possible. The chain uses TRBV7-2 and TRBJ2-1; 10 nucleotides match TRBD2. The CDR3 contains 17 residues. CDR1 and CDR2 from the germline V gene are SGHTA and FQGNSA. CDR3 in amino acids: CASSLSSGRTRVNEKFF. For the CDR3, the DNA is TGTGCCAGCAGCTTAAGTAGCGGGAGGACGAGGGTCAATGAGAAGTTCTTC.

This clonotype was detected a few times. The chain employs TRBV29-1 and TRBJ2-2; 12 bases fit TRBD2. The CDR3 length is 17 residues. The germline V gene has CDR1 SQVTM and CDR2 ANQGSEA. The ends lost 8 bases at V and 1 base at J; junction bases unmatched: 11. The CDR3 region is CSISWLAGGRNTGELFF. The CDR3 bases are TGCAGCATTTCCTGGCTAGCGGGAGGGAGGAACACCGGGGAGCTGTTTTTT.

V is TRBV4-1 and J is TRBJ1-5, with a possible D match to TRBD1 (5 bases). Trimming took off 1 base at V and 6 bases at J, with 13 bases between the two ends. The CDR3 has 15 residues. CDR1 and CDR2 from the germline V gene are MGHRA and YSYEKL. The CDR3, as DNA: TGCGCCAGCAGCCAAGGGGGGGAAGCCCGTCAGCCCCAGCATTTT. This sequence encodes CASSQGGEARQPQHF.

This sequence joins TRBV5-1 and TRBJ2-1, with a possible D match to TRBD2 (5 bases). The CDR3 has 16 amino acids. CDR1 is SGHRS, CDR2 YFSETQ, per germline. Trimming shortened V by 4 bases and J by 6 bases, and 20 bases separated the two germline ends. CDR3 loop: CASSLDGRPQFNEQFF. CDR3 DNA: TGCGCCAGCAGCCTCGATGGGAGACCACAATTCAATGAGCAGTTCTTC. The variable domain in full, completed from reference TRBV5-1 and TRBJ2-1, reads KAGVTQTPRYLIKTRGQQVTLSCSPISGHRSVSWYQQTPGQGLQFLFEYFSETQRNKGNFPGRFSGRQFSNSRSEMNVSTLELGDSALYLCASSLDGRPQFNEQFFGPGTRLTVL.

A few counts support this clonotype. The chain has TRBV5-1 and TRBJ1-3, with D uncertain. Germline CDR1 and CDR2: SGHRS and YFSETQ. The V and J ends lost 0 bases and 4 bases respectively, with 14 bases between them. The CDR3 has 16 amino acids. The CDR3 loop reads CASSLAPVSGGNTIYF. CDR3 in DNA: TGCGCCAGCAGCTTGGCACCCGTCTCCGGGGGAAACACCATATATTTT.

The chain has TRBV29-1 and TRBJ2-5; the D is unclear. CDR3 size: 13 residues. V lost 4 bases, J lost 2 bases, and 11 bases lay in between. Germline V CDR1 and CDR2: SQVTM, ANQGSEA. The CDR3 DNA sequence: TGCAGCGTTGTGCGCAGCCCACAAGAGACCCAGTACTTC. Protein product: CSVVRSPQETQYF.

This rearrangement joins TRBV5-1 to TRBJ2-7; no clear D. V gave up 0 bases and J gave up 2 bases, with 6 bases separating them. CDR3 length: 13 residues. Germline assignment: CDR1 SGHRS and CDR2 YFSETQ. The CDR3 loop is CASSLDQTYEQYF. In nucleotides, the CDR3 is TGCGCCAGCAGCTTGGACCAAACCTACGAGCAGTACTTC.

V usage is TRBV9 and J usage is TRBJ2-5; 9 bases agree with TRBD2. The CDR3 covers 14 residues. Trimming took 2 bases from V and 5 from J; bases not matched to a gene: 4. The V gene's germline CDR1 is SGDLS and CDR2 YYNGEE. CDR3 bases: TGTGCCAGCAGCGTTGCGGGAGGGCAGGAGACCCAGTACTTC. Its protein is CASSVAGGQETQYF.

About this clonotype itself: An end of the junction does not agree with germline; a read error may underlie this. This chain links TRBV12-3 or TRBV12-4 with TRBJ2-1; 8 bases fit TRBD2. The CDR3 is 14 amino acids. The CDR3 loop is CASNLAGKLNEQFF. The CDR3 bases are TGTGCCAGCAATTTAGCGGGGAAACTCAATGAGCAGTTCTTC.

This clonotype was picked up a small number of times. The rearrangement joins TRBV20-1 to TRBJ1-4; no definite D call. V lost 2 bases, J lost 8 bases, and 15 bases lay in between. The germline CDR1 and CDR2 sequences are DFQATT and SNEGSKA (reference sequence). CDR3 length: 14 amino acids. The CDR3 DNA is TGCAGTGCTAGATCAGGAACAGTGGGAGAAAAACTGTTTTTT. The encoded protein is CSARSGTVGEKLFF.

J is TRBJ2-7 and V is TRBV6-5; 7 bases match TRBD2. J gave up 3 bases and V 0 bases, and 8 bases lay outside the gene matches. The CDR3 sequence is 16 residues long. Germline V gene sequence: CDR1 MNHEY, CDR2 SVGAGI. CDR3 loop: CASSYSGSGVLYEQYF. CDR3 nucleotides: TGTGCCAGCAGTTACTCCGGGAGCGGGGTACTCTACGAGCAGTACTTC.

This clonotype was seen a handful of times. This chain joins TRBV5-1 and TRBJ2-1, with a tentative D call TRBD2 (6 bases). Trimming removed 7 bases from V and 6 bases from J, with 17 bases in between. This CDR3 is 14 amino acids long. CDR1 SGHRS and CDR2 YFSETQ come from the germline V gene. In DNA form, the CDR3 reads TGCGCCAGCGGCCCCGGGGGTAGATTCAATGAGCAGTTCTTC. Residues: CASGPGGRFNEQFF.

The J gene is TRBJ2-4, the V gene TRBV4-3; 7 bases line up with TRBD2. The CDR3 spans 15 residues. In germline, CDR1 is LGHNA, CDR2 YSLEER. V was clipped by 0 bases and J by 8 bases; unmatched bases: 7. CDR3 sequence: CASSQETPGRDIQYF. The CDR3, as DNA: TGCGCCAGCAGCCAAGAAACCCCAGGGAGGGACATTCAGTACTTC.

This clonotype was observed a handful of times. CDR3: CASSLARALWDYGYTF. DNA of the CDR3: TGTGCCAGCAGCTTAGCTAGGGCCCTATGGGACTATGGCTACACCTTC. The chain combines TRBV7-9 with TRBJ1-2, with D unresolved. The germline V and J ends were trimmed by 0 bases and 3 bases, with 14 bases remaining between them. This CDR3 region has 16 residues. Germline CDR1 and CDR2: SEHNR and FQNEAQ (reference sequence).

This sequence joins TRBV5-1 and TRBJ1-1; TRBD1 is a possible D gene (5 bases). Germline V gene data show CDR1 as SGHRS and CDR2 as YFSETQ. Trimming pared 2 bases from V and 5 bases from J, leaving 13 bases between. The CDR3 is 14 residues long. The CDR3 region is CASSFNGEGTEAFF. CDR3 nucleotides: TGCGCCAGCAGCTTCAACGGGGAGGGGACTGAAGCTTTCTTT.

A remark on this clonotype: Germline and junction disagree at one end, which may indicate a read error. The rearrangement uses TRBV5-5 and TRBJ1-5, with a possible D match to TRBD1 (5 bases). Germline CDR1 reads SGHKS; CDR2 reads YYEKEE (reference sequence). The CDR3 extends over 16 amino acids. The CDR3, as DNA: TGTGCCAGCACCCTTTTGGGGCAGAATAGCAATCACCCCCAGCATTTT. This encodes CASTLLGQNSNHPQHF. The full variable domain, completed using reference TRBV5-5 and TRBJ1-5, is DAGVTQSPTHLIKTRGQQVTLRCSPISGHKSVSWYQQVLGQGPQFIFQYYEKEERGRGNFPDRFSARQFPNYSSELNVNALLLGDSALYLCASTLLGQNSNHPQHFGDGTRLSIL.